This is a list of T cell receptor beta chains from one sample in a study of blood T cells in healthy people across ages. In TCRdb, the 5' RACE reads were re-called with MiXCR into one record per CDR3 protein. The sample contains roughly 1,500,000 distinct CDR3 sequences, roughly a third of which appear only once. Sequenced: blood. The receptors originated from a woman aged 30 to 39 in good health. The CDR3 runs from the conserved cysteine through the conserved F or W. Each record gives: CDR3 length, clone size, D gene, V gene, J gene, CDR3 DNA, CDR3 protein. The D gene is left open where the match is weak. Some rows mark clone size as missing; the rest say once, few, many or name a class of expanded clone.

len: 15; abundance: -; d_gene: TRBD2; v_gene: TRBV20-1; j_gene: TRBJ2-3; CDR3nt: TGCAGTGTTGTCCCTTTAGCGGGACGCACAGATACGCAGTATTTT; CDR3aa: CSVVPLAGRTDTQYF
len: 13; abundance: many; d_gene: -; v_gene: TRBV4-1; j_gene: TRBJ2-3; CDR3nt: TGCGCCAGCAGCCAACCGGGAGTGGATACGCAGTATTTT; CDR3aa: CASSQPGVDTQYF
len: 16; abundance: -; d_gene: -; v_gene: TRBV5-6; j_gene: TRBJ2-2; CDR3nt: TGTGCCAGCGGGCGGCCTGGAGAATTGGCCACCGGGGAGCTGTTTTTT; CDR3aa: CASGRPGELATGELFF
len: 13; abundance: -; d_gene: -; v_gene: TRBV12-3/TRBV12-4; j_gene: TRBJ1-3; CDR3nt: TGTGCCAGCAGTAGGGACTCTGGAAACATCATATATTTT; CDR3aa: CASSRDSGNIIYF
len: 12; abundance: -; d_gene: -; v_gene: TRBV12-3/TRBV12-4; j_gene: TRBJ2-1; CDR3nt: TGTGCCAGCAGCGCAGGGTTAAATGAGCAGTTCTTC; CDR3aa: CASSAGLNEQFF
len: 15; abundance: -; d_gene: TRBD1; v_gene: TRBV27; j_gene: TRBJ2-5; CDR3nt: TGTGCCAGCAGCCCCAGCACCGGGACAGGGATGTCCCAGTACTTC; CDR3aa: CASSPSTGTGMSQYF
len: 15; abundance: few; d_gene: -; v_gene: TRBV7-9; j_gene: TRBJ2-5; CDR3nt: TGTGCCAGCAGCACCTTGACAGCAAACCAAGAGACCCAGTACTTC; CDR3aa: CASSTLTANQETQYF
len: 14; abundance: -; d_gene: -; v_gene: TRBV20-1; j_gene: TRBJ2-3; CDR3nt: TGCAGTGCACCAAATGATGACGGGACAGATACGCAGTATTTT; CDR3aa: CSAPNDDGTDTQYF
len: 15; abundance: few; d_gene: TRBD1; v_gene: TRBV4-1; j_gene: TRBJ2-7; CDR3nt: TGCGCCAGCACCTGGGAAGGACAGGGAGTCTACGAGCAGTACTTC; CDR3aa: CASTWEGQGVYEQYF
len: 16; abundance: -; d_gene: TRBD1; v_gene: TRBV5-6; j_gene: TRBJ2-5; CDR3nt: TGTGCCAGCAGCATCCGACCGGGACAGGCTCAAGAGACCCAGTACTTC; CDR3aa: CASSIRPGQAQETQYF
len: 16; abundance: -; d_gene: -; v_gene: TRBV6-6; j_gene: TRBJ1-1; CDR3nt: TGTGCCAGCAGTAGTTCGTCAGGTGCTTGGAGCACTGAAGCTTTCTTT; CDR3aa: CASSSSSGAWSTEAFF
len: 15; abundance: few; d_gene: -; v_gene: TRBV3-1; j_gene: TRBJ2-7; CDR3nt: TGTGCCAGCAGCCCCTTCTTGGGCCGAGCCTACGAGCAGTACTTC; CDR3aa: CASSPFLGRAYEQYF
len: 13; abundance: few; d_gene: -; v_gene: TRBV27; j_gene: TRBJ1-1; CDR3nt: TGTGCCAGCAGTTTATCGCGTGGGACTGAAGCTTTCTTT; CDR3aa: CASSLSRGTEAFF
len: 14; abundance: -; d_gene: -; v_gene: TRBV20-1; j_gene: TRBJ2-5; CDR3nt: TGCAGTGCTATGGGGTTGGTAAACCAAGAGACCCAGTACTTC; CDR3aa: CSAMGLVNQETQYF
len: 14; abundance: -; d_gene: TRBD2; v_gene: TRBV5-5; j_gene: TRBJ2-7; CDR3nt: TGTGTCAGCAGCTTCCGGACTAGCGTTTACGAGCAGTACTTC; CDR3aa: CVSSFRTSVYEQYF
len: 15; abundance: -; d_gene: -; v_gene: TRBV9; j_gene: TRBJ2-5; CDR3nt: TGTGCCAGCAGCGTAAGGGGGGGGCCGGGGGAGACCCAGTACTTC; CDR3aa: CASSVRGGPGETQYF
len: 19; abundance: -; d_gene: -; v_gene: TRBV9; j_gene: TRBJ2-3; CDR3nt: TGTGCCAGCTCCCCCGGGCATGAGGCCGGGGGGCTCTACACAGATACGCAGTATTTT; CDR3aa: CASSPGHEAGGLYTDTQYF
len: 15; abundance: -; d_gene: -; v_gene: TRBV14; j_gene: TRBJ2-5; CDR3nt: TGTGCCAGCAGCCAGGCAGGGATGAAGGTGGAGACCCAGTACTTC; CDR3aa: CASSQAGMKVETQYF
len: 13; abundance: few; d_gene: TRBD2; v_gene: TRBV20-1; j_gene: TRBJ2-7; CDR3nt: TGCAGTGCTGGGGCACTAGCGGGGGGCGAGCAGTACTTC; CDR3aa: CSAGALAGGEQYF
len: 16; abundance: -; d_gene: TRBD2; v_gene: TRBV20-1; j_gene: TRBJ2-1; CDR3nt: TGCAGTGCTCCCCAAGTGACTAGCGGCTCGTACAATGAGCAGTTCTTC; CDR3aa: CSAPQVTSGSYNEQFF
len: 13; abundance: -; d_gene: -; v_gene: TRBV10-2; j_gene: TRBJ1-2; CDR3nt: TGCGCCAGCAGTGAGACAGTAACCGGTGGCTACACCTTC; CDR3aa: CASSETVTGGYTF
len: 14; abundance: -; d_gene: -; v_gene: TRBV5-6; j_gene: TRBJ2-5; CDR3nt: TGTGCCAGCAGCCCCAGGACACACCAAGAGACCCAGTACTTC; CDR3aa: CASSPRTHQETQYF
len: 16; abundance: -; d_gene: TRBD2; v_gene: TRBV4-1; j_gene: TRBJ2-7; CDR3nt: TGCGCCAGCAGCCCATCAGGGAGCGGGAGTATCTACGAGCAGTACTTC; CDR3aa: CASSPSGSGSIYEQYF
len: 19; abundance: -; d_gene: -; v_gene: TRBV6-1; j_gene: TRBJ1-2; CDR3nt: TGTGCCAGCAGTGACGGGAGACAGATGTTTTCGGGCCCAGTGGGAGGCTACACCTTC; CDR3aa: CASSDGRQMFSGPVGGYTF
len: 19; abundance: -; d_gene: TRBD2; v_gene: TRBV28; j_gene: TRBJ2-1; CDR3nt: TGTGCCAGCCCCCCCGGGACGGAGGGACTAGCGGGTGTCTACAATGAGCAGTTCTTC; CDR3aa: CASPPGTEGLAGVYNEQFF
len: 16; abundance: few; d_gene: TRBD2; v_gene: TRBV20-1; j_gene: TRBJ2-3; CDR3nt: TGCAGTGCCAACGATGGGACTAGCGGTAGCACAGATACGCAGTATTTT; CDR3aa: CSANDGTSGSTDTQYF
len: 16; abundance: few; d_gene: -; v_gene: TRBV6-1; j_gene: TRBJ2-3; CDR3nt: TGTGCCAGCAGCAGGAGGGTAGCGGCGAGCACAGATACGCAGTATTTT; CDR3aa: CASSRRVAASTDTQYF
len: 14; abundance: -; d_gene: -; v_gene: TRBV5-1; j_gene: TRBJ2-5; CDR3nt: TGCGCCAGCAGCACCGGTCCCCCAAGGGATGAGCAGTACTTC; CDR3aa: CASSTGPPRDEQYF
len: 13; abundance: -; d_gene: -; v_gene: TRBV27; j_gene: TRBJ2-7; CDR3nt: TGTGCCGGCAGTTTAGGGGCAAGCTACGAGCAGTACTTC; CDR3aa: CAGSLGASYEQYF
len: 15; abundance: few; d_gene: TRBD1; v_gene: TRBV7-7; j_gene: TRBJ2-1; CDR3nt: TGTGCCAGCAGCTCTGAGGACAGGGGGATCAATGAGCAGTTCTTC; CDR3aa: CASSSEDRGINEQFF
len: 12; abundance: -; d_gene: -; v_gene: TRBV10-3; j_gene: TRBJ2-1; CDR3nt: TGTGCCATCAGCGATCCATGGGATGAGCAGTTCTTC; CDR3aa: CAISDPWDEQFF
len: 15; abundance: few; d_gene: TRBD1; v_gene: TRBV28; j_gene: TRBJ1-2; CDR3nt: TGTGCCAGCAGTTCCCCGTTAGGACAGGGACCTGGCTACACCTTC; CDR3aa: CASSSPLGQGPGYTF
len: 14; abundance: -; d_gene: TRBD1; v_gene: TRBV7-9; j_gene: TRBJ2-3; CDR3nt: TGTGCCAGCAGCCGGGACAGGGGAGTAGATACGCAGTATTTT; CDR3aa: CASSRDRGVDTQYF
len: 15; abundance: -; d_gene: TRBD1; v_gene: TRBV5-1; j_gene: TRBJ1-2; CDR3nt: TGCGCCAGCAGTCCCGGGACAGGGTCCAACTATGGCTACACCTTC; CDR3aa: CASSPGTGSNYGYTF
len: 13; abundance: -; d_gene: -; v_gene: TRBV11-3; j_gene: TRBJ2-5; CDR3nt: TGTGCCAGCAGCTCGGACGCTTCGGAGACCCAGTACTTC; CDR3aa: CASSSDASETQYF
len: 13; abundance: -; d_gene: -; v_gene: TRBV9; j_gene: TRBJ2-1; CDR3nt: TGTGCCAGCAGCGTAGCAGGCATAGATGAGCAGTTCTTC; CDR3aa: CASSVAGIDEQFF
len: 13; abundance: -; d_gene: -; v_gene: TRBV5-5; j_gene: TRBJ2-7; CDR3nt: TGTGCCAGCAGCTGGCGCAGCAGCTACGAGCAGTACTTC; CDR3aa: CASSWRSSYEQYF
len: 15; abundance: few; d_gene: TRBD1; v_gene: TRBV10-1; j_gene: TRBJ2-1; CDR3nt: TGCGCCAGCAGCCATTCCGGGACAGGCTACAATGAGCAGTTCTTC; CDR3aa: CASSHSGTGYNEQFF
len: 14; abundance: many; d_gene: TRBD1; v_gene: TRBV20-1; j_gene: TRBJ2-7; CDR3nt: TGCAGTGCTAGACCGACAGGGACCTCCTACGAGCAGTACTTC; CDR3aa: CSARPTGTSYEQYF
len: 18; abundance: -; d_gene: TRBD2; v_gene: TRBV7-9; j_gene: TRBJ2-4; CDR3nt: TGTGCCAGCAGCTTAGGGGGGATAGCGGGGGTCGCCAAAAACATTCAGTACTTC; CDR3aa: CASSLGGIAGVAKNIQYF
len: 13; abundance: -; d_gene: -; v_gene: TRBV28; j_gene: TRBJ2-1; CDR3nt: TGTGCCAGCAGCTACCCTATATACAATGAGCAGTTCTTC; CDR3aa: CASSYPIYNEQFF
len: 15; abundance: -; d_gene: TRBD2; v_gene: TRBV30; j_gene: TRBJ2-3; CDR3nt: TGTGCCTGGAGTCTACTAGCGCCGAGCACAGATACGCAGTATTTT; CDR3aa: CAWSLLAPSTDTQYF
len: 16; abundance: few; d_gene: TRBD2; v_gene: TRBV6-6; j_gene: TRBJ2-7; CDR3nt: TGTGCCAGCAGTCGCCCGGGACTAAATGAGGGGTACGAGCAGTACTTC; CDR3aa: CASSRPGLNEGYEQYF
len: 15; abundance: few; d_gene: TRBD1; v_gene: TRBV6-5; j_gene: TRBJ2-7; CDR3nt: TGTGCCAGCAGCCGGGGACAGTCCCGGAACTACGAGCAGTACTTC; CDR3aa: CASSRGQSRNYEQYF
len: 15; abundance: -; d_gene: -; v_gene: TRBV6-1; j_gene: TRBJ1-4; CDR3nt: TGTGCCAGCAGTGAAGCGTGGGGGACTTCTGAAAAACTGTTTTTT; CDR3aa: CASSEAWGTSEKLFF
len: 18; abundance: few; d_gene: -; v_gene: TRBV27; j_gene: TRBJ2-3; CDR3nt: TGTGCCAGCAGTTTTGTTCCGTATGCCAGGGGGGGGCCAGATACGCAGTATTTT; CDR3aa: CASSFVPYARGGPDTQYF
len: 13; abundance: few; d_gene: -; v_gene: TRBV20-1; j_gene: TRBJ2-7; CDR3nt: TGCAGTGCTAGTGCGCCAGGTTGGGAGGAGCAGTACTTC; CDR3aa: CSASAPGWEEQYF
len: 13; abundance: few; d_gene: -; v_gene: TRBV11-2; j_gene: TRBJ2-5; CDR3nt: TGTGCCGCAGGGGGGGGCCCTCTCGAGACCCAGTACTTC; CDR3aa: CAAGGGPLETQYF
len: 14; abundance: -; d_gene: -; v_gene: TRBV5-5; j_gene: TRBJ1-1; CDR3nt: TGTGCCAGCAGGTCCGGGACACAGAACACTGAAGCTTTCTTT; CDR3aa: CASRSGTQNTEAFF
len: 15; abundance: -; d_gene: -; v_gene: TRBV7-9; j_gene: TRBJ2-3; CDR3nt: TGTGCCAGCAGCTTTTTGGACACCGGCACAGATACGCAGTATTTT; CDR3aa: CASSFLDTGTDTQYF
len: 15; abundance: -; d_gene: TRBD1; v_gene: TRBV6-6; j_gene: TRBJ1-6; CDR3nt: TGTGCCAGCACCAACAAACAGGGGGCGCAGTCACCCCTCCACTTT; CDR3aa: CASTNKQGAQSPLHF
len: 16; abundance: few; d_gene: TRBD1; v_gene: TRBV12-3/TRBV12-4; j_gene: TRBJ2-7; CDR3nt: TGTGCCAGCAGTTGGGACCCGGGACAGGGGGCCTACGAGCAGTACTTC; CDR3aa: CASSWDPGQGAYEQYF
len: 17; abundance: -; d_gene: TRBD1; v_gene: TRBV20-1; j_gene: TRBJ1-5; CDR3nt: TGCAGTGCTTCCCCGGGACAGGATCAATATAGCAATCAGCCCCAGCATTTT; CDR3aa: CSASPGQDQYSNQPQHF
len: 12; abundance: many; d_gene: -; v_gene: TRBV29-1; j_gene: TRBJ2-3; CDR3nt: TGCAGCGTTTTTGGGAACCCGGATACGCAGTATTTT; CDR3aa: CSVFGNPDTQYF
len: 13; abundance: -; d_gene: TRBD2; v_gene: TRBV30; j_gene: TRBJ2-7; CDR3nt: TGTGCCTGGAGCTCGCACGGGGGAGGGGAGCAGTACTTC; CDR3aa: CAWSSHGGGEQYF
len: 14; abundance: -; d_gene: -; v_gene: TRBV20-1; j_gene: TRBJ2-7; CDR3nt: TGCAGTGCCCAGGCCACAGGCAACAGCTACGAGCAGTACTTC; CDR3aa: CSAQATGNSYEQYF
len: 9; abundance: -; d_gene: -; v_gene: TRBV30; j_gene: TRBJ2-7; CDR3nt: TGTGCCTGGAGTGTTGAGTGGTACTTC; CDR3aa: CAWSVEWYF